This T cell receptor beta chain was sequenced for a study of blood T cell repertoires in COVID-19. Libraries were prepared by immunoSEQ multiplex PCR; TCRdb keeps only in-frame clonotypes and omits some of them. The table has some 230,000 clones, roughly 81% seen once. Germline V gives CDR1 SGHRS, CDR2 YFSETQ. The CDR3 totals 15 residues. Deletions cut 4 bases from V and 1 base from J, with 15 bases between. The V call is TRBV5-1, the J call TRBJ2-7, with D possibly being TRBD2 (5 bases). This TCR derives from a man aged 50 or older who had recovered from COVID-19. Sequencing was performed on peripheral blood. The CDR3 nucleotides read TGCGCCAGCAGCCCACTAGGCTACGGGTCCTACGAGCAGTACTTC. It translates to CASSPLGYGSYEQYF. Filled out from reference TRBV5-1 and TRBJ2-7, the complete variable domain reads KAGVTQTPRYLIKTRGQQVTLSCSPISGHRSVSWYQQTPGQGLQFLFEYFSETQRNKGNFPGRFSGRQFSNSRSEMNVSTLELGDSALYLCASSPLGYGSYEQYFGPGTRLTVT.